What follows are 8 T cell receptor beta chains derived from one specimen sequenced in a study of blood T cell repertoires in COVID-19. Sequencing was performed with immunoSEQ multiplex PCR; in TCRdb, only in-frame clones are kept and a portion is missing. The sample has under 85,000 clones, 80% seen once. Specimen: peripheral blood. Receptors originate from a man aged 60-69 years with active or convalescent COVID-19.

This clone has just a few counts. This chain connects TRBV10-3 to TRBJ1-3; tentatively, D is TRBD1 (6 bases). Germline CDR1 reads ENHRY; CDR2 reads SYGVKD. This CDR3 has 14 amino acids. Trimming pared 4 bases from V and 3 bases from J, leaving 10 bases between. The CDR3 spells CAISAQGIGNTIYF. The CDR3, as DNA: TGTGCCATCAGTGCACAGGGAATTGGAAACACCATATATTTT.

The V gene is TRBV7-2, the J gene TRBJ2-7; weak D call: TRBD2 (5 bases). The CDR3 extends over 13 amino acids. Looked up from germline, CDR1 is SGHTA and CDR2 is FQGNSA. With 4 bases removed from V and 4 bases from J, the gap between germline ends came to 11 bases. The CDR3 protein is CASSSRRAYEQYF. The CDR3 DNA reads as TGTGCCAGCAGCTCCCGGCGGGCGTACGAGCAGTACTTC.

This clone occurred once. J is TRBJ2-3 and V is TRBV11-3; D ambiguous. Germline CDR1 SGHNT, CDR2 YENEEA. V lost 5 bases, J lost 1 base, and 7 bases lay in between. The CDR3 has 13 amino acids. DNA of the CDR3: TGTGCCAGCAGCCGTAGAGGCACAGATACGCAGTATTTT. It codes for CASSRRGTDTQYF.

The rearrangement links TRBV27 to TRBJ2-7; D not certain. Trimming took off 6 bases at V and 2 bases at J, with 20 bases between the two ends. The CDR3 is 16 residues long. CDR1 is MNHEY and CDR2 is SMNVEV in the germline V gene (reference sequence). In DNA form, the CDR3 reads TGTGCCAGCAGAGCGAGCTTGCTTGAGGTAACCTACGAGCAGTACTTC. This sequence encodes CASRASLLEVTYEQYF.

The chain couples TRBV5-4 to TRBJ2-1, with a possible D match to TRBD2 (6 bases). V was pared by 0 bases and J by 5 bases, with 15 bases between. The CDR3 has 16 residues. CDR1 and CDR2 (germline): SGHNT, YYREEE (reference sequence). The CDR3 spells CASSLESRGENNEQFF. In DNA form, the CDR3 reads TGTGCCAGCAGCTTGGAATCGCGCGGGGAGAACAATGAGCAGTTCTTC.

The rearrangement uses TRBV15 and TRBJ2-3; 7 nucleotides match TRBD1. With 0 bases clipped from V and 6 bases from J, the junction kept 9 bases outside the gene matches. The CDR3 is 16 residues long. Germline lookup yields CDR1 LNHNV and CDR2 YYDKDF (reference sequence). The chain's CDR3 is CATSRDPPGGEDTQYF. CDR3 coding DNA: TGTGCCACCAGCAGAGATCCCCCAGGGGGAGAGGATACGCAGTATTTT.

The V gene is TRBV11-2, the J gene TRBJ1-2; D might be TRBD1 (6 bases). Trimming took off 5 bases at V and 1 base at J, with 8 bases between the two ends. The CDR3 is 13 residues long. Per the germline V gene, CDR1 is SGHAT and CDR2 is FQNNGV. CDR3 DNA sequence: TGTGCCAGCAGCACGGACAGTAACTATGGCTACACCTTC. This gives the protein CASSTDSNYGYTF.

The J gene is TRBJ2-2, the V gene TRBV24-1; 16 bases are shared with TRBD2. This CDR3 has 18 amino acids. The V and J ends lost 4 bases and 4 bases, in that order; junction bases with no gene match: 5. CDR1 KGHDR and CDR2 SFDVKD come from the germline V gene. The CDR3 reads CATSDRGTSGGATGELFF. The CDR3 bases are TGTGCCACCAGTGACCGCGGGACTAGCGGGGGGGCCACCGGGGAGCTGTTTTTT.